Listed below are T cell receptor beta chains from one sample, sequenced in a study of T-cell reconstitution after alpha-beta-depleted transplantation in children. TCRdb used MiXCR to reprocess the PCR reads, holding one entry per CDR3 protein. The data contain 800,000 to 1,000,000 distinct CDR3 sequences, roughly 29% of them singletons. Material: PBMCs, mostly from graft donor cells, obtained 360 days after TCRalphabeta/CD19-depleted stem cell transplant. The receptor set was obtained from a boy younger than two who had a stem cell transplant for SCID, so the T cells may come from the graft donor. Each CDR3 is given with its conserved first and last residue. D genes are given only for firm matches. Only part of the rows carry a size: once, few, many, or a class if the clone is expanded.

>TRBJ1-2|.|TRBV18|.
CASSPLDRIPYGYTF
TGTGCCAGCTCACCACTGGACAGAATCCCCTATGGCTACACCTTC
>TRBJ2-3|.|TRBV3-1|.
CASSQERIAGDTQYF
TGTGCCAGCAGCCAAGAGAGAATAGCAGGGGATACGCAGTATTTT
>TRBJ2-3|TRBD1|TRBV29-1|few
CSVEGTGQGATDTQYF
TGCAGCGTTGAGGGGACGGGACAGGGGGCGACAGATACGCAGTATTTT
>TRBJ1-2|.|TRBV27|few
CASTVGRSYGYTF
TGTGCCAGCACCGTTGGACGGTCCTATGGCTACACCTTC
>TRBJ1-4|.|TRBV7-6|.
CASSLRGSNEKLFF
TGTGCCAGCAGCCTCCGGGGCTCTAATGAAAAACTGTTTTTT
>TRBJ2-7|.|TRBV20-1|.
CSAGHGRLPYEQYF
TGCAGTGCTGGACACGGGAGACTCCCCTACGAGCAGTACTTC
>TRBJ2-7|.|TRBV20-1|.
CSARDSEQGSTYEQYF
TGCAGTGCTAGAGATTCGGAGCAGGGGAGCACCTACGAGCAGTACTTC
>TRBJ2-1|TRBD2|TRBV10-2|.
CASKGTSFPSEQFF
TGCGCCAGCAAGGGGACTAGCTTCCCCAGTGAGCAGTTCTTC
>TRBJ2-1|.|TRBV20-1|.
CSARPGHVLPLHEQFF
TGCAGTGCTAGACCCGGACACGTACTACCCCTCCATGAGCAGTTCTTC
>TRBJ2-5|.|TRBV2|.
CASSLSGVRETQYF
TGTGCCAGCAGCCTAAGTGGAGTTCGAGAGACCCAGTACTTC
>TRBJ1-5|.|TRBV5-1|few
CASSMSGGEQPQHF
TGCGCCAGCAGCATGAGTGGGGGGGAACAGCCCCAGCATTTT
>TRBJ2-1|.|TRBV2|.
CASRGGFGLEGEQFF
TGTGCCAGCAGGGGTGGGTTCGGCCTAGAGGGTGAGCAGTTCTTC
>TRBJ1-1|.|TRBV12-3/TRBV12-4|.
CASSRRFRIEAFF
TGTGCCAGCAGTCGAAGGTTCAGGATTGAAGCTTTCTTT
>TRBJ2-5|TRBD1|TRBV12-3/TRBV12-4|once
CASSFKQGTETQYF
TGTGCCAGCAGTTTCAAACAGGGGACAGAGACCCAGTACTTC
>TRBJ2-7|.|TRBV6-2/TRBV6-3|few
CASSYVAEQYF
TGTGCCAGCAGTTACGTGGCAGAGCAGTACTTC
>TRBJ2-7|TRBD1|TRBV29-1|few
CSVNRGPAYEQYF
TGCAGCGTAAACAGGGGACCGGCCTACGAGCAGTACTTC
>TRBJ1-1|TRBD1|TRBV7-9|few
CASSPSYRGGNTEAFF
TGTGCCAGCAGCCCTAGCTACAGGGGTGGTAACACTGAAGCTTTCTTT
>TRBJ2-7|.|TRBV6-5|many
CASSYPGYEQYF
TGTGCCAGCAGTTACCCGGGGTACGAGCAGTACTTC
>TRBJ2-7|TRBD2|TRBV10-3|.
CAISETGLAGGEQYF
TGTGCCATCAGTGAAACGGGACTAGCGGGGGGTGAGCAGTACTTC
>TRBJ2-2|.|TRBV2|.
CASTSSYGNTGELFF
TGTGCCAGCACTTCCAGCTATGGAAACACCGGGGAGCTGTTTTTT
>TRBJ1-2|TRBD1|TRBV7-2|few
CATSDRGRYRYGYTF
TGTGCCACCTCGGACAGGGGGAGGTATCGGTATGGCTACACCTTC
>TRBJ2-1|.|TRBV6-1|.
CASRGGGSSYNEQFF
TGTGCCAGCAGGGGGGGTGGTAGCTCCTACAATGAGCAGTTCTTC